The next 10 T cell receptor beta chains were all read from a single sample in a study of shared clonotypes between healthy human individuals. Clones were read by immunoSEQ multiplex PCR, and TCRdb kept only the in-frame ones, dropping some. The sample contains over a million clones, 98% of which appear only once. The specimen sequenced was naive CD4+ T cells sorted from blood. Subset meaning: CD45RA+ positively selected. These receptors all stem from a man aged 25 to 45 in good health.

CDR3: CASSLGTGTDQPQHF. The DNA for the CDR3 is TGTGCCAGCTCACTGGGGACAGGGACTGATCAGCCCCAGCATTTT. This rearrangement joins TRBV18 to TRBJ1-5; TRBD1 matches at 9 bases. Looked up from germline, CDR1 is KGHSH and CDR2 is LQKENI. J was trimmed by 5 bases and V by 4 bases; bases with no gene match: 6. The CDR3 has 15 residues.

The CDR3 reads CASSLYRDTVYEQYF. The CDR3 region has the DNA TGTGCCAGCAGTTTATACCGGGACACAGTATACGAGCAGTACTTC. J is TRBJ2-7 and V is TRBV28, with D tentatively TRBD1 (6 bases). V was clipped by 1 base and J by 4 bases, with 14 bases between them. The germline gives CDR1 MDHEN, CDR2 SYDVKM. The CDR3 is made up of 15 amino acids.

The V call is TRBV11-1, the J call TRBJ1-1, with D hard to call. The CDR3 sequence is 11 residues long. CDR1 is SGHAT, CDR2 FQDESV, per germline (reference sequence). Trimming took 3 bases from V and 11 from J, leaving 10 bases between them. CDR3 amino acids: CASSFTHPAFF. In nucleotides, the CDR3 is TGTGCCAGCAGCTTCACCCACCCGGCTTTCTTT. The whole variable domain, filled in from reference TRBV11-1 and TRBJ1-1, reads EAEVAQSPRYKITEKSQAVAFWCDPISGHATLYWYRQILGQGPELLVQFQDESVVDDSQLPKDRFSAERLKGVDSTLKIQPAELGDSAMYLCASSFTHPAFFGQGTRLTVV.

This clone was recorded once. V gene TRBV28 combines with J gene TRBJ1-1; a possible D gene is TRBD1 (6 bases). CDR1 and CDR2 from the germline V gene are MDHEN and SYDVKM. The CDR3 is 14 amino acids. V was cut by 8 bases and J by 6 bases, with 19 bases left in between. As DNA, the CDR3 is TGTGCCAGCGCTCGGGGGCGCACGGGCCCTGAAGCTTTCTTT. This gives the protein CASARGRTGPEAFF.

The chain employs TRBV27 and TRBJ2-7, with unresolved D. CDR1 and CDR2 (germline): MNHEY, SMNVEV (reference sequence). Trimming shortened V by 5 bases and J by 1 base, and 15 bases separated the two germline ends. This CDR3 region has 15 residues. The CDR3 sequence: CASSRTRGRSYEQYF. The CDR3, as DNA: TGTGCCAGCAGTCGGACGCGCGGACGGTCCTACGAGCAGTACTTC.

As regards this clone: A read error may produce the germline difference seen at one junction end. This sequence joins TRBV28 and TRBJ2-7, with 7 bases identical to TRBD1. Germline lookup yields CDR1 MDHEN and CDR2 SYDVKM. This CDR3 has 14 residues. The CDR3 nucleotides read TGTGCCAGTAGTTACAGGACAGGTCGGGACGAGCAGTACTTC. Translated, it gives CASSYRTGRDEQYF.

The chain combines TRBV27 with TRBJ2-1; 8 nucleotides match TRBD2. This CDR3 spans 20 amino acids. J was trimmed by 7 bases and V by 3 bases; bases with no gene match: 23. Germline V lookup: CDR1 MNHEY, CDR2 SMNVEV (reference sequence). The CDR3 loop is CASSFIGGRLRVGPFNEQFF. CDR3 nucleotide sequence: TGTGCCAGCAGTTTTATTGGCGGGAGGTTGAGGGTTGGGCCTTTTAATGAGCAGTTCTTC.

The gene calls are TRBV6-1 and TRBJ2-7, with D possibly being TRBD1 (6 bases). Trimming took off 8 bases at V and 2 bases at J, with 19 bases between the two ends. Germline V lookup: CDR1 MNHNS, CDR2 SASEGT. CDR3 size: 15 residues. CDR3 residues: CASSGLDRKTYEQYF. The CDR3 DNA is TGTGCCAGCTCCGGGCTTGACAGGAAAACCTACGAGCAGTACTTC.

The J gene is TRBJ1-5, the V gene TRBV2; 8 bases fit TRBD1. This CDR3 has 13 amino acids. Germline V gene data show CDR1 as SNHLY and CDR2 as FYNNEI. The V and J ends lost 6 bases and 6 bases, in that order; junction bases with no gene match: 4. CDR3 sequence: CASRTGGGQPQHF. Written as DNA, the CDR3 is TGTGCCAGCAGAACAGGGGGTGGTCAGCCCCAGCATTTT.

Concerning this clone itself: The same CDR3 is also encoded by other DNA sequences in this sample. The chain has TRBV11-1 and TRBJ1-1, with 7 bases fitting TRBD1. The CDR3 consists of 15 residues. Germline V CDR1 and CDR2: SGHAT, FQDESV (reference sequence). J was trimmed by 0 bases and V by 5 bases; bases with no gene match: 6. The CDR3 coding sequence is TGTGCCAGCAGCCCTCGACAGGGCATGAACACTGAAGCTTTCTTT. Its translation: CASSPRQGMNTEAFF.